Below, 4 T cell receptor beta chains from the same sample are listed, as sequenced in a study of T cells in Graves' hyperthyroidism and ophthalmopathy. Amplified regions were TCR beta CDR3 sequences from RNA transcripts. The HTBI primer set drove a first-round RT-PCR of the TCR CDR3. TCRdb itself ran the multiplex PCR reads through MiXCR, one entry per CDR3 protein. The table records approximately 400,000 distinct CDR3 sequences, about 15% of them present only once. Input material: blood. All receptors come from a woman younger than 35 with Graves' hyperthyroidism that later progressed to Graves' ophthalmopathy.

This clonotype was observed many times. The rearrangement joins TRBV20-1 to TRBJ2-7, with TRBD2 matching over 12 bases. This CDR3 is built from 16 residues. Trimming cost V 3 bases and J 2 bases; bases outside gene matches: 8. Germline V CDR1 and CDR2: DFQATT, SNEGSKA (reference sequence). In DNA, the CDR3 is TGCAGTGCTAGGGGGACTAGCGGGTTCAGACCCTACGAGCAGTACTTC. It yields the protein CSARGTSGFRPYEQYF.

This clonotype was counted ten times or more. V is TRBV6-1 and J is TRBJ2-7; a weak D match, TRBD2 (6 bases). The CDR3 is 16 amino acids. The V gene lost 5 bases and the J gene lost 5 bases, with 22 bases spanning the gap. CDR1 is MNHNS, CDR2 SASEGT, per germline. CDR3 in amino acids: CASSPGRVAGKDEQYF. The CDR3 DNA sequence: TGTGCCAGCAGTCCTGGGCGGGTGGCGGGAAAGGACGAGCAGTACTTC.

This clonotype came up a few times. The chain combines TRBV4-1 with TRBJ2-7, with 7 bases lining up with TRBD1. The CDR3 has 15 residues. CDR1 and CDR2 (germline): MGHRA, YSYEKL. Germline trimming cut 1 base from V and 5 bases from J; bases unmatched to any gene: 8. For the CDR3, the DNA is TGCGCCAGCAGCCAAGTGTGGGGGACAGAAGACGAGCAGTACTTC. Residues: CASSQVWGTEDEQYF.

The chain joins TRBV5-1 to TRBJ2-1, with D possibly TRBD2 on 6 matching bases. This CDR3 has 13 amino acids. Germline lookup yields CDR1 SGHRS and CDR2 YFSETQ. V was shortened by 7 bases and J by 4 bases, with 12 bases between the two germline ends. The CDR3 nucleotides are TGCGCCAGCCGGGGCGGGGTTTACAATGAGCAGTTCTTC. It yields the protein CASRGGVYNEQFF.